This TCR beta chain was identified during a study of cytomegalovirus exposure and HLA in healthy donors (dated by TCRdb to the late 2010s). Regarding the complete study: In an earlier analysis of fewer than 750 of the donors, approximately 260 Gb of sequence data and 90 million to 120 million unique TCR beta sequences from about 190 million T cells were reported. Approximately 310 gigabases of sequencing data and roughly 90 million unique TCR sequences were included in an early release covering around 650 HLA-typed donors. Of the roughly 400 genotyped donors, 65% to 90% were placed in the genetic ancestry cluster associated with self-reported Caucasian donors. The aim of the study was to test whether cataloging public T cell receptors could identify signatures of past pathogen exposure. The T cell repertoires of 670 or so subjects were profiled by immunosequencing and related to cytomegalovirus serostatus. A separate validation cohort of 100 to 150 different subjects was used in addition to the roughly 670-subject first cohort. The study combined high-throughput TCR immunosequencing, statistical association of individual TCRs with disease status, and machine learning to predict cytomegalovirus infection status. To study patterns of TCR occurrence, a later analysis re-analyzed previously published TCR beta repertoires from just over 650 donors and added high-resolution HLA genotyping. The later analysis used no new phenotypic data to find candidate immune exposures, relying instead on TCR beta sequences and their occurrence across donors. In an earlier analysis of over 550 of the donors, high-throughput TCR beta sequencing was used to judge whether each TCR beta V gene segment behaved as functional or pseudogenic. Donor age, sex, ethnicity and CMV serostatus were compiled together with the repertoire data. A later genetic analysis used genome-wide SNP genotypes for about three fifths of the 666 donors, treating that subset as a discovery cohort. All discovery cohort repertoires had been generated on a single sequencing platform. HLA typing covered class I and class II loci at four-digit resolution. Typing coverage varied by locus: roughly 620-630 donors for A, B, C, DRB1 and DQB1; approximately 560 for DQA1; more than 600 for DPA1; more than 450 for DPB1. Several DR-DQ haplotypes were treated as single units for association and clustering because of strong linkage in the cohort. Across around 400 genotyped donors of the cohort, an average of approximately 240,000 unique TCR beta nucleotide sequences per donor were sequenced, and around 19% of those sequences were non-productive. The research as a whole found: The only immune exposure information available for the cohort was CMV serostatus. According to a later analysis, most CMV-associated TCR beta chains appeared to be HLA-restricted, and the HLA associations seemed to be driven largely by CMV exposure. Because some donors lacked HLA typing at each locus, the association tests relied only on the typed subset. A further reported finding was that TCR beta sequences accurately predicted the HLA-A and HLA-B alleles for most subjects in the first cohort. Because counts were too low, about 18 rarely observed V segments, including chromosome 9 orphons, were left out of the earlier analysis of roughly 600 of the donors. The 87-base-pair reads could not distinguish some IMGT-functional V segments, including TRBV6-2 and TRBV6-3, so those segments were excluded. Three of the identified cytomegalovirus-associated TCR beta chains were confirmed in vitro to be specific for cytomegalovirus antigens. In a later genetic analysis, fewer N-insertions in productive TCRs were reported among donors in an Asian-associated ancestry cluster than the roughly 700-donor mean. In a later genetic analysis, a missense DCLRE1C variant was associated with V-gene and J-gene trimming of TCR beta chains, and the association was replicated in an independent cohort. It was suggested by the authors that the approach could potentially be generalized to other disease states and immunological phenotypes. According to a later analysis, TCR association rates differed among HLA loci, with DRB1 alleles showing the most associated TCRs and HLA-C alleles showing the fewest. In a later analysis, HLA-associated TCR beta chains were found to be more clonally expanded and to have lower generation probabilities than equally common non-associated chains. In an earlier analysis of under 600 of the donors, most TCR beta V segments were observed in productive rearrangements about 87% or about 30% of the time, broadly matching IMGT annotations. A total of 150 or so TCR beta chains were listed by the study as associated with cytomegalovirus. Specific HLA alleles were associated with 15,000 to 20,000 TCR beta sequences at a false discovery rate of 0.05 in a later analysis. Across donors, most TCR sequences were observed very rarely, whereas some public TCRs were present in many individuals. Several of the top co-occurrence clusters appeared to be linked to parvovirus B19, influenza, CMV and Epstein-Barr virus, according to a later analysis. In both the original and validation cohorts, the classifier was reported to diagnose cytomegalovirus status with high specificity and sensitivity. When HLA alleles, especially DR and DQ, strongly co-occurred, TCR associations were difficult to assign to individual alleles. The presence/absence analyses assumed that sequencing depth was roughly uniform across donors, and that assumption may not be true. This cohort had only TCR beta chains sequenced, and the lack of alpha or paired-chain data limited which features could be detected. Correlated functional status among segregating V segments might reflect linkage disequilibrium, but an unknown experimental factor could not be ruled out. A cluster of highly shared sequence variants was judged likely to represent a technical artifact of the sequencing pipeline.

The cohort consisted of 666 healthy bone marrow donors. At the time of sampling, all cohort members were nominally healthy, though unrecorded immune exposures were likely present. The donor tested CMV seropositive and was one of the 289 seropositive cohort members. Each donor provided a peripheral blood sample, and peripheral blood mononuclear cells were used for TCR beta sequencing. Genomic DNA was extracted from the blood cell samples with the Qiagen DNeasy Blood Extraction Kit. Remarks on this clone: Its antigen is not yet known. One base away there is no much larger clone; base qualities are not given.

The library was generated by the immunoSEQ multiplex PCR assay. For the multiplex PCR, a mixture combining 60 forward primers for TCR Vbeta segments and 13 reverse primers for TCR Jbeta segments was used. A multiplex PCR assay on genomic DNA amplified the CDR3 region of rearranged TCR beta genes. Amplified TCR beta libraries were sequenced as 87-base-pair reads on the Illumina HiSeq System. The original methods were these. A later analysis counted 65 million to 90 million unique TCR beta chains across the 600 to 850 repertoires, and 10 million to 12 million of these chains were shared by at least two donors. Raw reads were error-corrected and collapsed into unique sequences by a nearest-neighbor algorithm in which closely related sequences were merged to remove PCR and sequencing errors. To assign V, D and J gene segments, CDR3 sequences were aligned to IMGT reference sequences. Each retained sequence needed at least a six-nucleotide match to both a V gene segment and a J gene segment. Rearrangements were classified as productive when the CDR3 lacked stop codons and remained in frame with V and J, and all other rearrangements were classified as non-productive. Following IMGT convention, CDR3 was defined as the stretch from the second conserved V-encoded cysteine up to the conserved J-encoded phenylalanine. In an earlier analysis of more than 550 of the donors, sequences lacking an unambiguous match to a single V gene segment were excluded. An earlier analysis of several hundred of the donors called V segments functional above 56.7% productive rearrangements and segregating when the between-donor standard deviation exceeded 5%. A statistical classification framework was developed to diagnose cytomegalovirus status using the catalog of TCR beta chain sequences. A later analysis assigned V and J genes by comparing TCR nucleotide sequences with IMGT/GENE-DB human TR gene sequences. In a later analysis, CDR3 sequences and most-parsimonious VDJ recombination scenarios were assigned using the TCRdist pipeline. In a later analysis, every TCR beta chain was defined by the combination of its CDR3 amino acid sequence and its V-gene family, and reads without a unique V-gene family were dropped. As a way to deal with suspected cross-contamination and a sequencing artifact, a later analysis dropped roughly 600 nucleotide sequences that were highly shared and had low generation probability. A later analysis calculated a clonal expansion index for each public chain from normalized within-repertoire ranks of inferred template counts. A later analysis computed generation probabilities with a VDJ recombination model fitted to out-of-frame rearrangements, and checked the results against IGoR. In a later analysis, hypergeometric tests were used to score TCR-TCR, TCR-HLA and TCR-CMV co-occurrence, with a repertoire-size bias correction applied to TCR pairs. False discovery rates were estimated in a later analysis by permuting HLA or CMV assignments 20 times. In a later analysis, co-occurring TCRs were grouped using DBSCAN, with TCRdist sequence similarity added in when clustering inside HLA-allele-positive subsets. For co-occurrence clustering, repertoires with fewer than 30,000 or more than 120,000 public chains were excluded, along with four or five repertoires with anomalous nucleotide sharing. Entries here come from immuneACCESS through TCRdb and include only in-frame sequences with V and J called. Some clones fail to appear in such tables; in the studies checked, an unresolved V gene covers under half of the shortfall, and the cause of the remainder is unknown. The DNA gave D and trimming, while V, J and clone size come from that table. The sample table holds some 120,000 clones, of which about 79% were seen once. Of the sample, around 3% is held by the ten largest clones.

CDR1 and CDR2 are drawn from the germline V gene (reference sequence): MNHNY, SVGAGI. From its cysteine to its phenylalanine, the CDR3 spans 13 amino acids. CDR3 DNA only is kept here, 39 bases in frame from base 1. The junction shows trimming of 2 bases on V and 4 bases on J, plus 8 bases between the germline ends. The TCR comes from a woman in her late teens or twenties in good health and CMV-seropositive. The specimen sequenced was PBMCs. The rearrangement joined TRBV6-6 to TRBJ1-2, with the D gene not clear enough to name. CDR3 region: CASSYEQIYGYTF. The DNA reads TGTGCCAGCAGTTACGAACAGATCTATGGCTACACCTTC.